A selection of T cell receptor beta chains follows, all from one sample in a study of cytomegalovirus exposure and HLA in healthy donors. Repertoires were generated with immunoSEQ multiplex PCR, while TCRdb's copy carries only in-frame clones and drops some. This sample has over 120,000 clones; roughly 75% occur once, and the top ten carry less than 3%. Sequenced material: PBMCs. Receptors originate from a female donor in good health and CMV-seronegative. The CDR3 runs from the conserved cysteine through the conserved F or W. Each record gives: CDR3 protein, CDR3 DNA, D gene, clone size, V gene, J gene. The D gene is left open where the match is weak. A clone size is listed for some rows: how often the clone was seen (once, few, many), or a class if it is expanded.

CASSDRGGTSASFGKSDTQYF	TGCGCCAGCAGCGACCGGGGAGGGACTAGCGCGTCCTTCGGAAAGTCAGATACGCAGTATTTT	TRBD2	.	TRBV5-1	TRBJ2-3
CASSFIASGAVEQFF	TGTGCCAGCAGCTTTATCGCTAGCGGGGCTGTGGAGCAGTTCTTC	TRBD2	.	TRBV5-5	TRBJ2-1
CASEFELAGGETQYF	TGTGCCAGCGAGTTCGAGCTAGCGGGAGGCGAGACCCAGTACTTC	TRBD2	.	TRBV6-1	TRBJ2-5
CASSLEILNPEAFF	TGCGCCAGCAGCTTGGAGATACTGAACCCTGAAGCTTTCTTT	.	.	TRBV5-1	TRBJ1-1
CASSKYSGGDYEQYF	TGTGCCAGCAGCAAGTACAGCGGGGGGGACTACGAGCAGTACTTC	TRBD2	few	TRBV6-5	TRBJ2-7
CASSLASSFNQPQHF	TGTGCCAGCAGCTTAGCTTCGAGTTTCAATCAGCCCCAGCATTTT	.	once	TRBV7-2	TRBJ1-5
CASSLLPSAGELFF	TGTGCCAGCAGTTTACTACCTAGCGCCGGGGAGCTGTTTTTT	.	.	TRBV28	TRBJ2-2
CASSYSGREVEGYTF	TGTGCCAGCAGTTACTCGGGCAGGGAGGTTGAGGGCTACACCTTC	.	.	TRBV6-5	TRBJ1-2
CASSLDNLSGYYEQYF	TGTGCCAGCAGCTTAGACAATTTAAGCGGATACTACGAGCAGTACTTC	.	.	TRBV7-2	TRBJ2-7
CASRRRDRASGNTIYF	TGTGCCAGCAGGAGAAGAGACAGGGCCTCTGGAAACACCATATATTTT	TRBD1	.	TRBV2	TRBJ1-3
CASRKTGGPNQPQHF	TGTGCCAGCAGGAAGACAGGGGGTCCCAATCAGCCCCAGCATTTT	TRBD1	.	TRBV28	TRBJ1-5
CASSNRGYNEQFF	TGTGCCAGCAGCAACAGGGGGTACAATGAGCAGTTCTTC	.	once	TRBV21-1	TRBJ2-1
CASYRAHNEQFF	TGCGCCAGCTACAGGGCCCACAATGAGCAGTTCTTC	.	few	TRBV5-1	TRBJ2-1
CASSPQVNSYEQYF	TGTGCCAGCAGCCCACAGGTAAACTCCTACGAGCAGTACTTC	.	.	TRBV7-8	TRBJ2-7
CASSVAPGLAANEQFF	TGTGCCAGCAGCGTAGCGCCGGGACTAGCGGCGAATGAGCAGTTCTTC	TRBD2	.	TRBV9	TRBJ2-1
CASSQNMVLAGVRTGELFF	TGTGCCAGCAGCCAAAATATGGTTCTAGCGGGAGTCCGAACCGGGGAGCTGTTTTTT	TRBD2	once	TRBV4-2	TRBJ2-2
CASKGAPPGNEQFF	TGTGCCAGCAAGGGGGCACCCCCCGGGAATGAGCAGTTCTTC	TRBD1	.	TRBV6-6	TRBJ2-1
CASSVGAESRYGYTF	TGTGCCAGCAGCGTAGGGGCAGAAAGTCGCTATGGCTACACCTTC	.	.	TRBV9	TRBJ1-2
CASSQEELAGVSF	TGTGCCAGCAGCCAAGAAGAACTAGCGGGAGTGTCCTTC	TRBD2	.	TRBV14	TRBJ2-4
CASSRLDSSGEKLFF	TGTGCCAGCAGTCGTTTAGATTCGTCCGGTGAAAAACTGTTTTTT	.	.	TRBV2	TRBJ1-4
CASTRQVGDIYNSPLHF	TGTGCCAGCACCCGACAGGTGGGGGATATATATAATTCACCCCTCCACTTT	.	.	TRBV7-6	TRBJ1-6
CAWSVSVSQPQHF	TGTGCCTGGAGTGTTTCGGTTTCTCAGCCCCAGCATTTT	.	few	TRBV30	TRBJ1-5
CASSLNRIAPLHF	TGTGCCAGCAGTTTAAACAGAATTGCGCCCCTCCACTTT	.	few	TRBV6-5	TRBJ1-6
CTSSQTKGLNSPLHF	TGCACCAGCAGCCAAACCAAGGGACTTAATTCACCCCTCCACTTT	.	.	TRBV1	TRBJ1-6
CASSESGQGVEKLFF	TGTGCCAGCAGTGAATCGGGACAGGGGGTTGAAAAACTGTTTTTT	TRBD1	.	TRBV2	TRBJ1-4
CASSFRFYNTEAFF	TGTGCCAGCAGCTTCAGGTTTTATAACACTGAAGCTTTCTTT	.	few	TRBV5-5	TRBJ1-1
CASRGGRESYNEQFF	TGTGCCAGTAGGGGCGGGAGGGAGTCCTACAATGAGCAGTTCTTC	TRBD2	.	TRBV19	TRBJ2-1
CASSSDRSYGYTF	TGTGCCAGCAGTTCGGACAGAAGCTATGGCTACACCTTC	.	.	TRBV7-9	TRBJ1-2